This T cell receptor beta chain was sequenced in a study of T cell responses to AZD1222 COVID-19 vaccine. The CDR3 loop spans 15 amino acids. Trimming cost V 6 bases and J 2 bases; bases outside gene matches: 6. The germline gives CDR1 MNHEY, CDR2 SVGAGI. The method was immunoSEQ multiplex PCR; TCRdb's version includes in-frame clones alone and lacks a portion of them. The table has some 110,000 clones, approximately 90% seen once. Source: peripheral blood, taken 28 days after the second AZD1222 dose. The chain carries TRBV6-5 and TRBJ2-1; 8 nucleotides align to TRBD2. The TCR sequence derives from an adult who received the AZD1222 COVID-19 vaccine. In DNA form, the CDR3 reads TGTGCCAGCAGCCAAAGCGGGGGCCCCTACAATGAGCAGTTCTTC. It yields the protein CASSQSGGPYNEQFF.